Sequencing of this T cell receptor beta chain was carried out in a study of identical twins. All donors comprised healthy Caucasians. The CDR3 spans 15 residues. Trimming stripped 3 bases from V and 0 bases from J, with 12 bases between. CDR1 and CDR2 from the germline V gene are GTSNPN and SVGIG (reference sequence). This clonotype appeared a few times. After template switching added a universal primer site, the resulting cDNA carried unique molecular identifiers. TCRdb independently ran MiXCR on the 5' RACE reads; one entry per CDR3 protein. The data contain 450,000 or so distinct CDR3 sequences, 13% to 15% of them seen just once; the ten biggest clones take up over 0.5%. These data also formed part of another study, on yellow fever vaccine responses in identical twins. That study reports: Twins' T cell vaccine responses reportedly looked partly convergent, partly personalized.

V gene TRBV30 combines with J gene TRBJ1-5, with a possible D match to TRBD1 (6 bases). This receptor was identified in a woman between 18 and 29 years old in good health. Material: CD4+ T cells sorted from blood. CDR3 coding DNA: TGTGCCTGGAGCGTCGGACAGCTTAGCAATCAGCCCCAGCATTTT. Residues: CAWSVGQLSNQPQHF.